This TCR beta chain came from a study of spatial heterogeneity in lung cancer. After removal of 4 bases from V and 0 bases from J, the junction contained 5 bases not matched to a gene. Germline V gene data show CDR1 as MNHNS and CDR2 as SASEGT. The CDR3 runs to 16 residues. Documented time point: sample taken at primary tumor resection. Tumor, nontumor lung or frozen PBMC supplied whole RNA that was sequenced unsorted. TCRdb passed the 5' RACE reads through MiXCR, listing each CDR3 protein once. This sample carries 40,000 or so distinct CDR3 sequences, around 5% of them seen once, and the ten largest clones take 25%.

The receptor's source is a female donor with early-stage non-small cell lung cancer. This sample comprised PBMCs, obtained at surgery. The chain employs TRBV6-1 and TRBJ1-5; TRBD1 aligns across 8 bases. CDR3 sequence (DNA): TGTGCCAGCAGTGGGGGACAGGTATTTAGCAATCAGCCCCAGCATTTT. It yields the protein CASSGGQVFSNQPQHF.